The 29 T cell receptor beta chains listed next were all sequenced from one sample in a study of regulatory T cells in long-lasting Graves disease. According to the study, TCR beta libraries were built with iRepertoire HTBI primers and CDR3-region Arm-PCR. MiXCR, applied by TCRdb to the multiplex PCR reads, yields one record per CDR3 protein. The sample has about 340,000 distinct CDR3 sequences; roughly a fifth are singletons. Indicated time point: persistent/refractory GD, antithyroid drugs over 5 years with positive TRAb. RNA from PBMCs was the source of the TCR library. The input for sequencing was peripheral blood mononuclear cells (PBMCs), taken when the disease was refractory, from a patient treated with antithyroid drugs. All receptors come from a female donor with Graves disease.

This clonotype was seen more than once but under ten times. The junction differs from germline at one of its ends, possibly a read error. This chain uses TRBV7-7 with TRBJ2-7, with no clear D. Germline V gene data show CDR1 as SSHAT and CDR2 as FNYEAQ (reference sequence). The CDR3 loop spans 13 amino acids. The CDR3 protein is CASSLDLAYERYF. Written as DNA, the CDR3 is TGTGCTAGCAGCTTAGATTTGGCTTACGAGCGGTACTTC.

In its sample, this clonotype was seen many times. The rearrangement links TRBV7-3 to TRBJ1-1; 8 bases map to TRBD1. The CDR3 has 13 amino acids. J lost 1 base, V lost 8 bases, and 3 bases had no gene match. Germline loops: CDR1 SGHTA, CDR2 FQGTGA. The CDR3 spells CASGQGRNTEAFF. CDR3 nucleotides: TGTGCCAGCGGACAGGGCCGGAACACTGAAGCTTTCTTT.

This clonotype was picked up many times. The J gene is TRBJ1-5, the V gene TRBV2, with 7 bases aligning to TRBD1. Per the germline V gene, CDR1 is SNHLY and CDR2 is FYNNEI. This CDR3 region has 13 residues. V shed 6 bases and J 3 bases; nucleotides not matched to a gene: 2. The CDR3 DNA is TGTGCCAGCAGGGGACAGAACAATCAGCCCCAGCATTTT. Its protein product is CASRGQNNQPQHF.

In the case of this clonotype: This clone may be a read error of a much larger clone one base away. This chain joins TRBV12-3 or TRBV12-4 and TRBJ2-7; no clear D gene. This CDR3 is 15 amino acids long. In DNA form, the CDR3 reads TGTGCCAGCGGTTTGCAAGCTCTCGGTTACTACGAGCAGTACTTC. Encoded protein: CASGLQALGYYEQYF.

This clonotype was seen repeatedly, ten times or more. The gene calls are TRBV18 and TRBJ1-1; D is unclear. Trimming removed 1 base at V and 6 bases at J, with 12 bases between. This CDR3 spans 14 amino acids. CDR1 is KGHSH, CDR2 LQKENI, per germline. The CDR3 DNA reads TGTGCCAGCTCACCACTCTACCCCGCCGCTGAAGCTTTCTTT. Its protein is CASSPLYPAAEAFF.

This clonotype was seen many times. The chain combines TRBV2 with TRBJ1-2, with D hard to call. Germline values: CDR1 SNHLY, CDR2 FYNNEI. V shed 6 bases and J shed 1 base, with 15 bases lying between them. The CDR3 extends over 15 amino acids. CDR3 sequence: CASSPKNVFNYGYTF. In nucleotides, the CDR3 is TGTGCCAGCAGCCCTAAAAACGTCTTTAACTATGGCTACACCTTC. Full variable domain (outside the CDR3, taken from reference TRBV2 and TRBJ1-2): EPEVTQTPSHQVTQMGQEVILRCVPISNHLYFYWYRQILGQKVEFLVSFYNNEISEKSEIFDDQFSVERPDGSNFTLKIRSTKLEDSAMYFCASSPKNVFNYGYTFGSGTRLTVV.

This clonotype was found many times. The gene calls are TRBV9 and TRBJ1-6; perhaps TRBD1 as D (5 bases). Germline V CDR1 and CDR2: SGDLS, YYNGEE. The CDR3 has 17 amino acids. V was trimmed by 0 bases and J by 0 bases, leaving 10 bases between them. CDR3 sequence (DNA): TGTGCCAGCAGCGTAGGGGACGTGAGCTCCTATAATTCACCCCTCCACTTT. Translated, it gives CASSVGDVSSYNSPLHF.

Ten or more counts support this clonotype. The rearrangement links TRBV7-2 to TRBJ1-6; D unclear. There are 12 residues in the CDR3. Germline assignment: CDR1 SGHTA and CDR2 FQGNSA. V was pared by 4 bases and J by 8 bases, with 6 bases between. The CDR3 coding sequence is TGTGCCAGCAGCTCCCCTTATTCACCCCTCCACTTT. It specifies CASSSPYSPLHF.

This clonotype was counted a few times. The chain is built from TRBV10-1 and TRBJ1-1; D gene ambiguous. Germline assignment: CDR1 WNHNN and CDR2 SYGVQD (reference sequence). CDR3 length equals 13 residues. Trimming took 2 bases from V and 4 from J, leaving 8 bases between them. CDR3 nucleotides: TGCGCCAGCAGTGAGGGACCTTTCACTGAAGCTTTCTTT. Translation: CASSEGPFTEAFF.

The table lists this clonotype with many counts. The chain carries TRBV29-1 and TRBJ2-5; a weak D match, TRBD2 (6 bases). Trimming pared 3 bases from V and 5 bases from J, leaving 10 bases between. Germline CDR1 reads SQVTM; CDR2 reads ANQGSEA. This CDR3 contains 12 residues. The CDR3 here is CSVDSREETQYF. The CDR3, as DNA: TGCAGCGTTGATAGCCGGGAGGAGACCCAGTACTTC. Combining the CDR3 with reference TRBV29-1 and TRBJ2-5 gives the whole variable domain SAVISQKPSRDICQRGTSLTIQCQVDSQVTMMFWYRQQPGQSLTLIATANQGSEATYESGFVIDKFPISRPNLTFSTLTVSNMSPEDSSIYLCSVDSREETQYFGPGTRLLVL.

V gene TRBV29-1 combines with J gene TRBJ2-2, with 7 bases that match TRBD2. The germline V gene encodes CDR1 SQVTM and CDR2 ANQGSEA. V shed 6 bases, J shed 3 bases, and the junction held 10 bases outside the gene matches. The CDR3 is 15 residues long. The CDR3, as DNA: TGCAGCGTGGGGGGGGTCGATGTGTACACCGGGGAGCTGTTTTTT. Protein product: CSVGGVDVYTGELFF.

This clonotype was observed a few times. Since a much larger clone is just one base distant, this may be a read error. V gene TRBV7-6 combines with J gene TRBJ2-2, with D unclear. The V gene's germline CDR1 is SGHVS and CDR2 FNYEAQ. This CDR3 is 14 amino acids long. V was pared by 1 base and J by 1 base, with 4 bases between. Written as DNA, the CDR3 is TGTGCCAGCAGCTTAGACTGGAACACCGGGGAGCTGTTTTTT. Its protein product is CASSLDWNTGELFF.

The V call is TRBV7-2, the J call TRBJ2-5; D may match TRBD1 or TRBD2 (5 bases each). Germline CDR1 reads SGHTA; CDR2 reads FQGNSA. The V end was cut by 2 bases, the J end by 5 bases, with 15 bases between. The CDR3 consists of 15 residues. The CDR3 DNA follows: TGTGCCAGCAGCTTATTCGGGGCGCACGGGGAGACCCAGTACTTC. It translates to CASSLFGAHGETQYF.

For the CDR3, the DNA is TGTGCCAGCAGTACCCTAGCGGGGCGCTCCTACAATGAGCAGTTCTTC. Translating it yields CASSTLAGRSYNEQFF. The rearrangement links TRBV6-1 to TRBJ2-1; 9 bases line up with TRBD2. CDR3 size: 16 residues. Per the germline V gene, CDR1 is MNHNS and CDR2 is SASEGT. J was trimmed by 0 bases and V by 5 bases; bases with no gene match: 5.

This clonotype showed up many times. The V and J genes are TRBV24-1 and TRBJ1-2, with TRBD1 matching 10 bases. The V and J ends lost 4 bases and 2 bases, in that order; junction bases with no gene match: 6. Germline CDR1 reads KGHDR; CDR2 reads SFDVKD. The length of the CDR3 is 16 residues. CDR3 in DNA: TGTGCCACCAGTGAGTCACCGGGACAGGGGAACTATGGCTACACCTTC. Encoded protein: CATSESPGQGNYGYTF.

This clonotype occurred a few times. The chain uses TRBV4-3 and TRBJ1-2, with 8 bases matching TRBD1. This CDR3 has 15 residues. The germline V gene encodes CDR1 LGHNA and CDR2 YSLEER. V shed 2 bases, J shed 7 bases, and the junction held 9 bases outside the gene matches. CDR3 DNA: TGCGCCAGCAGCCAAACGGACAGGGCTCCGTCTGGCTACACCTTC. Its protein product is CASSQTDRAPSGYTF.

CDR3 amino acids: CASSYGTGGSSYNSPLHF. The CDR3 region has the DNA TGTGCCAGTAGTTATGGGACAGGGGGAAGCTCCTATAATTCACCCCTCCACTTT. V usage is TRBV19 and J usage is TRBJ1-6; 11 positions agree with TRBD1. Germline assignment: CDR1 LNHDA and CDR2 SQIVND (reference sequence). J lost 0 bases, V lost 5 bases, and 6 bases had no gene match. The length of the CDR3 is 18 residues.

This rearrangement joins TRBV5-8 to TRBJ1-6, with 9 bases matching TRBD1. The CDR3 covers 15 residues. Unmatched junction bases numbered 4, after V lost 4 bases and J lost 5 bases. CDR1 is SGHTS, CDR2 YDEGEE, per germline. CDR3 DNA: TGTGCCAGCAGCGAGACAGGGGGTGATAATTCACCCCTCCACTTT. Amino acid sequence: CASSETGGDNSPLHF.

The chain employs TRBV25-1 and TRBJ2-7; 8 bases fit TRBD1. This CDR3 contains 14 residues. With V trimmed by 5 bases and J by 2 bases, 5 bases remained unmatched. Germline loops: CDR1 MGHDK, CDR2 SYGVNS. The CDR3: CASSPRGPAYEQYF. CDR3 DNA: TGTGCCAGCAGTCCCAGGGGGCCAGCCTACGAGCAGTACTTC.

The V and J genes are TRBV6-1 and TRBJ1-5, with D hard to call. Germline V CDR1 and CDR2: MNHNS, SASEGT. The V and J ends lost 4 bases and 0 bases respectively, with 16 bases between them. This CDR3 contains 17 residues. The CDR3 bases are TGTGCCAGCAGTGCCCGGTCCCAACTAAATAGCAATCAGCCCCAGCATTTT. Translating it yields CASSARSQLNSNQPQHF.

V usage is TRBV30 and J usage is TRBJ2-5, with D tentatively TRBD2 (5 bases). V was shortened by 4 bases and J by 5 bases, with 14 bases between the two germline ends. Germline V gene lookup returns CDR1 GTSNPN and CDR2 SVGIG (reference sequence). CDR3 length equals 13 residues. CDR3: CAWKRTGGETQYF. The CDR3 bases are TGTGCCTGGAAAAGGACTGGCGGGGAGACCCAGTACTTC.

This clonotype was picked up many times. This chain joins TRBV12-3 or TRBV12-4 and TRBJ2-7, with TRBD1 as a possible D gene (6 bases). Trimming took 5 bases from V and 7 from J, leaving 15 bases between them. This CDR3 has 13 amino acids. In DNA form, the CDR3 reads TGTGCCAGCAGTATGTACAGGGAAGGAGAGCAGTACTTC. Amino acid sequence: CASSMYREGEQYF.

V and J are TRBV19 and TRBJ1-5; no clear D. The CDR3 totals 13 residues. The germline CDR1 and CDR2 sequences are LNHDA and SQIVND (reference sequence). V lost 7 bases to trimming and J lost 0 bases, with 7 bases between them. The chain's CDR3 is CASNRNSNQPQHF. The CDR3 nucleotides are TGTGCCAGTAACAGAAATAGCAATCAGCCCCAGCATTTT.

This clonotype was counted ten times or more. The genes are TRBV12-3 or TRBV12-4 and TRBJ1-1, with D uncertain. The CDR3 has 12 amino acids. V was cut by 2 bases and J by 8 bases, with 9 bases left in between. The CDR3 protein is CASSLPPGEAFF. CDR3 DNA: TGTGCCAGCAGTTTACCACCGGGAGAAGCTTTCTTT.

This clonotype was counted many times. This chain uses TRBV3-1 with TRBJ1-5, with a possible D match to TRBD1 (5 bases). V was trimmed by 5 bases and J by 7 bases, leaving 12 bases between them. This CDR3 is 13 amino acids long. Per germline, CDR1 LGHDT and CDR2 YNNKEL (reference sequence). This CDR3 is CASSSNGGQPQHF. DNA for the CDR3: TGTGCCAGCAGCTCCAATGGGGGGCAGCCCCAGCATTTT.

This clonotype was recorded many times. The chain employs TRBV28 and TRBJ2-4; possible D gene TRBD2, 8 bases. Germline V gives CDR1 MDHEN, CDR2 SYDVKM. The CDR3 loop spans 18 amino acids. V was trimmed by 8 bases and J by 0 bases, leaving 23 bases between them. The CDR3 sequence is CASGSGTVQFSAKNIQYF. CDR3 DNA: TGTGCCAGCGGTAGCGGGACAGTTCAATTCTCAGCCAAAAACATTCAGTACTTC. Complete variable domain (other parts from reference TRBV28 and TRBJ2-4): DVKVTQSSRYLVKRTGEKVFLECVQDMDHENMFWYRQDPGLGLRLIYFSYDVKMKEKGDIPEGYSVSREKKERFSLILESASTNQTSMYLCASGSGTVQFSAKNIQYFGAGTRLSVL.

The chain combines TRBV9 with TRBJ1-2; D unresolved. The length of the CDR3 is 14 residues. The germline V and J ends were trimmed by 4 bases and 5 bases, with 15 bases remaining between them. Germline lookup yields CDR1 SGDLS and CDR2 YYNGEE. Written as DNA, the CDR3 is TGTGCCAGCAGCCCCCGCGAAGGACGGTATGGCTACACCTTC. It is translated as CASSPREGRYGYTF.

The gene calls are TRBV9 and TRBJ2-7; the D gene is possibly TRBD2 (5 bases). The CDR3 covers 14 residues. Trimming removed 0 bases at V and 4 bases at J, with 11 bases between. Per the germline V gene, CDR1 is SGDLS and CDR2 is YYNGEE. CDR3 amino acids: CASSVGGFGYEQYF. The CDR3 nucleotides are TGTGCCAGCAGCGTAGGCGGGTTCGGATACGAGCAGTACTTC.

V and J are TRBV19 and TRBJ2-2; TRBD2 matches at 7 bases. The CDR3 has 15 amino acids. Per germline, CDR1 LNHDA and CDR2 SQIVND (reference sequence). Trimming removed 8 bases from V and 0 bases from J; junction bases left unmatched: 6. CDR3 DNA sequence: TGTGCCAGTCGAGTGGCGGGGGCGAACACCGGGGAGCTGTTTTTT. This translates into CASRVAGANTGELFF. The full variable domain, in which reference TRBV19 and TRBJ2-2 provide the parts outside the CDR3, is DGGITQSPKYLFRKEGQNVTLSCEQNLNHDAMYWYRQDPGQGLRLIYYSQIVNDFQKGDIAEGYSVSREKKESFPLTVTSAQKNPTAFYLCASRVAGANTGELFFGEGSRLTVL.